This T cell receptor beta chain was sequenced during a study of human T cells and chemical hapten exposure. This clonotype was recorded many times. The CDR3 is made up of 12 amino acids. V lost 4 bases and J lost 8, with 8 bases in between. CDR1 SGHDN and CDR2 FVKESK come from the germline V gene. Time point specified: patch test 2, 6 weeks after DPC sensitization. Treatment indicated: therapeutic diphenylcyclopropenone sensitization with weekly scalp DPC. A single record per CDR3 protein comes from TCRdb applying MiXCR to the RACE reads. Among over 35,000 distinct CDR3 sequences listed, more than 8.5% were seen once.

The chain links TRBV14 to TRBJ1-4; no clear D. This specimen was whole blood, taken in connection with sensitization to the hapten diphenylcyclopropenone (DPC). This receptor was identified in a woman between 40 and 50 years old with alopecia areata. Some clones in this sample may be carry-over from other donors' samples. This CDR3 reads CASSPLGEKLFF. CDR3 nucleotides: TGTGCCAGCAGCCCCCTTGGCGAAAAACTGTTTTTT.